This paragraph covers one TCR beta chain sequence. This record belongs to a study of identifying expanded T cells in peripheral blood. The protocol was immunoSEQ multiplex PCR, while the TCRdb copy is restricted to in-frame clones and leaves out a portion. The sample shows 100,000 to 150,000 clones, approximately 88% of them seen only once. Deletions cut 5 bases from V and 2 bases from J, with 7 bases between. Looked up from germline, CDR1 is SGHTA and CDR2 is FQGNSA. The CDR3 runs to 12 residues. The chain uses TRBV7-2 and TRBJ2-7; D remains ambiguous. The TCR comes from a person aged 18-69 years in good health. Sequenced sample: blood. As DNA, the CDR3 is TGTGCCAGCAGCCTAGGAACCTACGAGCAGTACTTC. Translating it yields CASSLGTYEQYF.